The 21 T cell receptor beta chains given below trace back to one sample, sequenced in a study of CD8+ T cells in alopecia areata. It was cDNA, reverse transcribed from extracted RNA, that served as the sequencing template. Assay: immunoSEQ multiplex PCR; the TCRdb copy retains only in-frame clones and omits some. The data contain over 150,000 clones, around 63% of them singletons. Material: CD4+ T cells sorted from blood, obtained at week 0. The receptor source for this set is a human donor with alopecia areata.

DNA for the CDR3: TGTGCCAGCAGTTTGAGGACAGGGTACACCGGGGAGCTGTTTTTT. It is translated as CASSLRTGYTGELFF. The V and J genes are TRBV7-8 and TRBJ2-2; TRBD1 aligns across 8 bases. Germline CDR1 reads SGHVS; CDR2 reads FQNEAQ. The V and J ends lost 6 bases and 3 bases, in that order; junction bases with no gene match: 6. The CDR3 covers 15 residues.

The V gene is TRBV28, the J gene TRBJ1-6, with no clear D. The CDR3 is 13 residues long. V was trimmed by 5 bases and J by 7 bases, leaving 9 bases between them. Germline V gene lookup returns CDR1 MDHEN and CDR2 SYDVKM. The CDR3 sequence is CASSIDPNSPLHF. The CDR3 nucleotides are TGTGCCAGCAGTATAGACCCAAATTCACCCCTCCACTTT.

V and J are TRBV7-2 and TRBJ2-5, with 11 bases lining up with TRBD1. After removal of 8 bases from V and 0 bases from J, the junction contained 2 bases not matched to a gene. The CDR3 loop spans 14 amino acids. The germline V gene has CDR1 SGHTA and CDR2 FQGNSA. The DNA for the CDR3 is TGTGCCAGCGGACAGGGGGCGTACCAAGAGACCCAGTACTTC. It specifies CASGQGAYQETQYF.

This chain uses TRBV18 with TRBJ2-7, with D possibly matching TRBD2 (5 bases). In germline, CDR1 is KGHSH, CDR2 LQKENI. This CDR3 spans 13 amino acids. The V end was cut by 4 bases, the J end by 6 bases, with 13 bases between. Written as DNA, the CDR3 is TGTGCCAGCTCACAGGATGAGGGTGGCGAGCAGTACTTC. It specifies CASSQDEGGEQYF.

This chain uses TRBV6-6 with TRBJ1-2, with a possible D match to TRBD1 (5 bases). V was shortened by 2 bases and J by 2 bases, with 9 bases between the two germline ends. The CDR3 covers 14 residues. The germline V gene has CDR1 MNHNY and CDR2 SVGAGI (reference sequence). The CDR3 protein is CASSYPEGNYGYTF. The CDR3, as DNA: TGTGCCAGCAGTTACCCTGAGGGGAACTATGGCTACACCTTC.

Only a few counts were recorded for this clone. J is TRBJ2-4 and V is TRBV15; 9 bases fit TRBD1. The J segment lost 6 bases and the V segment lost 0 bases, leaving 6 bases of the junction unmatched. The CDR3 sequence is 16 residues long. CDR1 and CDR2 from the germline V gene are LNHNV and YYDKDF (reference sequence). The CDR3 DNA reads TGTGCCACCAGCAGAGAGGGGACAGGGTGGAGAAACATTCAGTACTTC. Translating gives CATSREGTGWRNIQYF.

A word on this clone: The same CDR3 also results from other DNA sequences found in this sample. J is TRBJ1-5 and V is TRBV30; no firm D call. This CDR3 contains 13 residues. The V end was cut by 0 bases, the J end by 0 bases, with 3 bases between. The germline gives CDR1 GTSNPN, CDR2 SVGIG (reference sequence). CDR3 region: CAWSVSSNQPQHF. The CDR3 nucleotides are TGTGCCTGGAGTGTGAGTAGCAATCAGCCCCAGCATTTT.

The chain's CDR3 is CASSGTGKLYEQYF. The CDR3 DNA is TGTGCCAGCAGCGGGACAGGGAAACTCTACGAGCAGTACTTC. V gene TRBV25-1 combines with J gene TRBJ2-7, with 9 nucleotides matching TRBD1. Germline CDR1 and CDR2: MGHDK and SYGVNS. The CDR3 consists of 14 residues. The trim removed 6 bases at V and 3 bases at J, leaving 6 bases unmatched.

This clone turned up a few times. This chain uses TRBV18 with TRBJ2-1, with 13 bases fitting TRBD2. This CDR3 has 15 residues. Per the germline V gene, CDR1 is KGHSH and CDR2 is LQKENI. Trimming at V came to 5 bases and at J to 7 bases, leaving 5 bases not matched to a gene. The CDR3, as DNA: TGTGCCAGCTCAGAGGGACTAGCGGGGCGGAATGAGCAGTTCTTC. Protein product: CASSEGLAGRNEQFF. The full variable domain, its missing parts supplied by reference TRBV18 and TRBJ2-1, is NAGVMQNPRHLVRRRGQEARLRCSPMKGHSHVYWYRQLPEEGLKFMVYLQKENIIDESGMPKERFSAEFPKEGPSILRIQQVVRGDSAAYFCASSEGLAGRNEQFFGPGTRLTVL.

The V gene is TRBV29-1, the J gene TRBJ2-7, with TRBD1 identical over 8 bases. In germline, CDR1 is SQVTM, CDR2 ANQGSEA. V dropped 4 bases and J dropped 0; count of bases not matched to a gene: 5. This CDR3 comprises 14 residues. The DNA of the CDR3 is TGCAGCGTTGCAAGGACAGGGAGCTCCTACGAGCAGTACTTC. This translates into CSVARTGSSYEQYF.

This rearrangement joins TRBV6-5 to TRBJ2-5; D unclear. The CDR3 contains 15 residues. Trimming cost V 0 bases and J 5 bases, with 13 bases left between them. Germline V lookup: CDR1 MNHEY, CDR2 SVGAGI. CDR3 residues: CASSYSPVAGETQYF. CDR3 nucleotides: TGTGCCAGCAGTTACTCACCGGTAGCTGGGGAGACCCAGTACTTC.

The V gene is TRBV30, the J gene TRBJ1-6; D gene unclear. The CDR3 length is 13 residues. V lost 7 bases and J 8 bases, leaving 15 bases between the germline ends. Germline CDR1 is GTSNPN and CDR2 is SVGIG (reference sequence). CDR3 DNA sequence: TGTGCCTTTCAAGGAGAAGGCCATTCACCCCTCCACTTT. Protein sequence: CAFQGEGHSPLHF.

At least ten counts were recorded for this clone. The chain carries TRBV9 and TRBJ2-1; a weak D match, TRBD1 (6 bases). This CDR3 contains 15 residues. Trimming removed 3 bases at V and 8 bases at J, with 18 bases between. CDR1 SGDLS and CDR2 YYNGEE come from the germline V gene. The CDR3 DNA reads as TGTGCCAGCAGCGGGATGGACAGCCGTTTAGATGAGCAGTTCTTC. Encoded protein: CASSGMDSRLDEQFF. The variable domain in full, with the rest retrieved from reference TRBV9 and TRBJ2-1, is DSGVTQTPKHLITATGQRVTLRCSPRSGDLSVYWYQQSLDQGLQFLIQYYNGEERAKGNILERFSAQQFPDLHSELNLSSLELGDSALYFCASSGMDSRLDEQFFGPGTRLTVL.

The CDR3 sequence is CASSAGTGTEAFF. For the CDR3, the DNA is TGTGCCAGCAGCGCAGGGACGGGGACTGAAGCTTTCTTT. This chain links TRBV9 with TRBJ1-1, with D possibly TRBD1 on 5 matching bases. The V end lost 3 bases, the J end lost 5 bases, and 11 bases lay between the germline ends. CDR1 and CDR2 from the germline V gene are SGDLS and YYNGEE. The CDR3 spans 13 residues.

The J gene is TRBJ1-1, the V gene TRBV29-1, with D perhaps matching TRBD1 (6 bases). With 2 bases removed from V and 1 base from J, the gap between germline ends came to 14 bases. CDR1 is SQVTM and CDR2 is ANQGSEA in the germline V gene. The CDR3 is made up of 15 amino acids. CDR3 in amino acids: CSVEKGTLANTEAFF. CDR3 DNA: TGCAGCGTTGAAAAGGGGACACTTGCGAACACTGAAGCTTTCTTT.

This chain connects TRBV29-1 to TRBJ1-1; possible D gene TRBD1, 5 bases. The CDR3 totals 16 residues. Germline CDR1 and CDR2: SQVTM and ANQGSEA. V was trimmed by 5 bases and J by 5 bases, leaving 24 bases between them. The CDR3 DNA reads TGCAGCGTTTTATCTCTCTTAGACAGCTCCCGTACTGAAGCTTTCTTT. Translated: CSVLSLLDSSRTEAFF.

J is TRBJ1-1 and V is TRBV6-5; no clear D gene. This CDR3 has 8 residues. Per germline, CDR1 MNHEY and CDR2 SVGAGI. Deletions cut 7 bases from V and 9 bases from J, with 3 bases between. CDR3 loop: CASTQAFF. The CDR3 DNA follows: TGTGCCAGCACCCAAGCTTTCTTT.

The CDR3 nucleotides read TGCGCCAGCAGCTTGGCCGGGAACTACAATCAGCCCCAGCATTTT. This sequence encodes CASSLAGNYNQPQHF. The chain employs TRBV5-1 and TRBJ1-5, with no clear D. The V and J ends lost 0 bases and 3 bases respectively, with 10 bases between them. Germline V lookup: CDR1 SGHRS, CDR2 YFSETQ. This CDR3 has 15 residues.

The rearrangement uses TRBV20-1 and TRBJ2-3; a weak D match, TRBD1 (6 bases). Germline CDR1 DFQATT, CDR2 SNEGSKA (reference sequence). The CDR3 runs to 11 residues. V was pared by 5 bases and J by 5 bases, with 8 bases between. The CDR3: CSAAGEDTQYF. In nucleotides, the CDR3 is TGCAGTGCTGCAGGGGAAGATACGCAGTATTTT.

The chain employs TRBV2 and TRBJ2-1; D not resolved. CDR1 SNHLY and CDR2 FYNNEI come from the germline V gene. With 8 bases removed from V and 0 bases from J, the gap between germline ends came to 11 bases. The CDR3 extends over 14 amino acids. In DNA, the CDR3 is TGTGCCAGCTTCAGTATCTCCTCCTACAATGAGCAGTTCTTC. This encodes CASFSISSYNEQFF.

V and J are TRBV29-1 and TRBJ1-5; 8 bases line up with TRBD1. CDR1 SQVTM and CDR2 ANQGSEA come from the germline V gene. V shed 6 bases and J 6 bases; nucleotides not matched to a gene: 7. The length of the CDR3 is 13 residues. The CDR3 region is CSVRLQGGQPQHF. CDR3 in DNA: TGCAGCGTCCGCCTACAGGGGGGTCAGCCCCAGCATTTT.